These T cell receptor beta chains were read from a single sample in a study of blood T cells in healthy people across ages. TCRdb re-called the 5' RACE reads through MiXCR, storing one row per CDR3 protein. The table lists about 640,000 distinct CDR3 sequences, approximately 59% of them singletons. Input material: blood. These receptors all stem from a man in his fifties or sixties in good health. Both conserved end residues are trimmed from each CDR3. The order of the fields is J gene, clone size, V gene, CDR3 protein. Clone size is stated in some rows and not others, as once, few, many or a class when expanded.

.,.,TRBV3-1,SSSQVTGDYEQY
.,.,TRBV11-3,ASSLFPRGESFYEQY
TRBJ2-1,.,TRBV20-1,SASRTSRWNEQF
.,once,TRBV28,AASGGVGYEQY
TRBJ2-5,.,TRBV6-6,AAGVGVTEETQY
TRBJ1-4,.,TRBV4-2,ASSQETTTNEKLF
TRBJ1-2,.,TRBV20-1,SAREQGQSYGYT
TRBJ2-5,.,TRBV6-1,ASGGRTQETQY
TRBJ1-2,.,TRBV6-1,ASSGVGTPYGYT
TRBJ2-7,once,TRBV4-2,ASSQMGQGRKFYEQY
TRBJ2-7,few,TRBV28,ASSLAQTYEQY
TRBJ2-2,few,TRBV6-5,ASSLSGANTGELF
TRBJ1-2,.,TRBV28,ASSLSRGYGYT
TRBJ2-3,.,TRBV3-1,ASSLAGEWDTQY
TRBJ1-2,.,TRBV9,ASSGWGWGGYT
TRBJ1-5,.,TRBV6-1,AGAGRESQPQH
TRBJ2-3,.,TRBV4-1,ASSRGQGPIDTQY
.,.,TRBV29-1,SVERGDTYEQY
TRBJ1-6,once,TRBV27,ASRTGTGESPLH
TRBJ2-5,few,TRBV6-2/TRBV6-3,ASRSYGTGEETQY
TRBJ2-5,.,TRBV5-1,ASSRGTNQETQY
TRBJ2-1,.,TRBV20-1,SATLAGGLYNEQF
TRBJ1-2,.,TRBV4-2,ASSQGSGSDYGYT
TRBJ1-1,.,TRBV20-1,SGGRRGLNTEAF
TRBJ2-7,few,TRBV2,ASILNFQGYEQY
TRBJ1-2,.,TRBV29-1,SVGLGDGYT
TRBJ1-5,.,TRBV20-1,SAIGTGISQPQH
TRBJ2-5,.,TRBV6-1,ASSGRTSGGPGYHETQY
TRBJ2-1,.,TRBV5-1,ASSLRGDSYNEQF
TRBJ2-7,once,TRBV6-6,ASSSGQIYEQY
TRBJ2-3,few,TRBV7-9,ASSLDDDTQY
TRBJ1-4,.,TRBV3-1,ASSFPGQGEKLF
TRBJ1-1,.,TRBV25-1,ASSYNVGGNTEAF
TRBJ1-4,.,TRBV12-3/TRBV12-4,ASSRDSGQGGEKLF
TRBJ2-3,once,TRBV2,ASSATGEAQY
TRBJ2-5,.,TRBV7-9,ASSLATGGQARETQY
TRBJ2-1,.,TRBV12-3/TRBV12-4,ASLRGAGYNEQF
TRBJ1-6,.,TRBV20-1,SARDRVGGESYNSPLH
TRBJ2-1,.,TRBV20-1,SAPVAGGANEQF
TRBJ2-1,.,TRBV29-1,SGRGSHEQF
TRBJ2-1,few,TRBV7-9,ASKPLAGTYNEQF
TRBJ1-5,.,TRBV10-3,AISDRFNQPQH
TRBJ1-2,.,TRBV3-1,ASSRLDGTGNYGYT
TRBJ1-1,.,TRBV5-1,ASSRQPMNTEAF
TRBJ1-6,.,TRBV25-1,ASTGGSSYNSPLH
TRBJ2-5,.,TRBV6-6,ATQQGQETQY
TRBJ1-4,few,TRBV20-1,SALTGVNEKLF
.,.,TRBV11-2,ASSLGLAVWNEQY
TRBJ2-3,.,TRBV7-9,ASSFLGGTDTQY
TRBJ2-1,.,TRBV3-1,ASSQVRGETQF
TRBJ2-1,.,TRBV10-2,ACQRGGPLNEQF
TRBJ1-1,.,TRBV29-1,SVEPGGTEAF
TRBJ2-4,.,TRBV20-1,SAQPWTGLAKNIQY
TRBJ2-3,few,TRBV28,ASSPQGVSTDTQY
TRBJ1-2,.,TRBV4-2,ASSQETGGLGGYT
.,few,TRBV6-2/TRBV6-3,ASSYEGGGAETQY
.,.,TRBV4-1,ASSQDLGRGPSDEQY
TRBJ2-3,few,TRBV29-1,SVEDPRRPVADTQY
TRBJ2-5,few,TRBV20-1,SYASGSQEETQY